The entry below describes one T cell receptor (beta chain). The target antigen is unknown. Although they were nominally healthy when sampled, donors likely had unrecorded immune exposures. The sample belongs to a study of cytomegalovirus exposure and HLA in healthy donors. Study-wide points: Later analysis identified about 18,000 TCR beta sequences associated with HLA alleles, using a false discovery rate threshold of 0.05. Among TCR beta chains, those listed as cytomegalovirus-associated numbered about 150.

The study ran its PCR with 60 Vbeta and 13 Jbeta primers. Measured with immunoSEQ multiplex PCR; TCRdb has only the in-frame clones, and not every one. In the table there are 30,000 to 45,000 clones, 81% of which are singletons. The V and J ends lost 0 bases and 0 bases respectively, with 9 bases between them. This CDR3 spans 15 amino acids. Germline V gene lookup returns CDR1 SGHNT and CDR2 YYREEE (reference sequence). The rearrangement joins TRBV5-4 to TRBJ1-1; D is possibly TRBD1 (6 bases). The sequence derives from a woman aged 40-49 years in good health and CMV-seronegative. The sequenced sample consisted of PBMCs. The CDR3 DNA follows: TGTGCCAGCAGCTTGGACAGGGCCTTGAACACTGAAGCTTTCTTT. This codes for CASSLDRALNTEAFF.